This T cell receptor beta chain was identified during a study of T cells in Graves' hyperthyroidism and ophthalmopathy. This clonotype was seen only a few times. The germline V gene encodes CDR1 SGHAT and CDR2 FQNNGV. Losses at the gene ends were 1 base for V and 4 bases for J; bases not matched to a gene: 10. The CDR3 consists of 17 residues. What was amplified from RNA transcripts were TCR beta CDR3 regions. Initially, a first-round RT-PCR of the TCR CDR3 employed the HTBI primer set. Using its own MiXCR run on the multiplex PCR reads, TCRdb lists one record per CDR3 protein. The table lists more than 550,000 distinct CDR3 sequences, 40% to 55% of them singletons.

The chain employs TRBV11-2 and TRBJ2-5, with 9 bases aligning to TRBD2. The sequenced sample consisted of peripheral blood or thyroid tissue (not recorded which). This TCR came from an adult man with Graves' disease, either hyperthyroidism or ophthalmopathy (not recorded which). The chain's CDR3 is CASSLGLAGSTGETQYF. The CDR3, as DNA: TGTGCCAGCAGCTTAGGGCTAGCGGGGTCAACTGGAGAGACCCAGTACTTC.